Detailed here is one T cell receptor beta chain. Its antigen is still unknown. The data derive from a study of cytomegalovirus exposure and HLA in healthy donors. Nominal health characterized the donors when sampled, though unrecorded immune exposures were likely. Regarding the study as a whole: The authors considered a cluster of highly shared sequence variants likely to be a sequencing artifact.

Researchers ran the PCR with 60 Vbeta and 13 Jbeta primers. The assay was immunoSEQ multiplex PCR, and TCRdb's table has in-frame clones only and misses some. The sample holds approximately 200,000 clones, around 80% seen once. The source is a woman aged 30 to 39 in good health and CMV-seropositive. Source material: PBMCs.

The CDR3 protein is CASSLTRNTEAFF. DNA of the CDR3: TGTGCCAGCAGTTTAACCAGGAACACTGAAGCTTTCTTT. The rearrangement joins TRBV28 to TRBJ1-1; D is undetermined. Trimming removed 2 bases from V and 1 base from J, with 5 bases in between. This CDR3 comprises 13 residues. Germline V gene lookup returns CDR1 MDHEN and CDR2 SYDVKM.